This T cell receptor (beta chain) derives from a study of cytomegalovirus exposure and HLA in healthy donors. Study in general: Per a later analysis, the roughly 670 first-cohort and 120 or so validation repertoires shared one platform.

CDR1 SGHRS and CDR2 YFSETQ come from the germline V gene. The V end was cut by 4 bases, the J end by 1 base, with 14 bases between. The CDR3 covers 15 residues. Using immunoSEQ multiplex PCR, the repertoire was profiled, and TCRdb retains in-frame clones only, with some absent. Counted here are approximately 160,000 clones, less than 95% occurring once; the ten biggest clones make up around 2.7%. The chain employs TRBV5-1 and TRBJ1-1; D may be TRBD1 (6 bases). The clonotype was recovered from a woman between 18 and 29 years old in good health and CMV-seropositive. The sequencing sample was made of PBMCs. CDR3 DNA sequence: TGCGCCAGCAGCCCGGAGGGGGGGAAGAACACTGAAGCTTTCTTT. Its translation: CASSPEGGKNTEAFF.